These T cell receptor beta chains were read from a single sample in a study of vaccination and CD4 T cells after COVID-19. One entry per CDR3 protein results from TCRdb running MiXCR on the PCR reads. The sample carries tens of thousands of distinct CDR3 sequences, approximately 49% recorded once. Sequencing was performed on CD4+ T cells from blood, taken about 7 months after SARS-CoV-2 vaccination. Every receptor here comes from a human donor who had recovered from COVID-19. CDR3s include the opening cysteine and the closing phenylalanine or tryptophan. D genes are given only for firm matches. Clone size is shown for a subset of rows, as once, few, many or a class of expanded clone.

NA	TRBV20-1	NA	TRBJ2-5	TGCAGTGCCGGGACTCAAGAGACCCAGTACTTC	CSAGTQETQYF
TRBD2	TRBV20-1	NA	TRBJ2-5	TGCAGTGCTGGGAGCGGGAACCAAGAGACCCAGTACTTC	CSAGSGNQETQYF
NA	TRBV6-1	NA	TRBJ1-6	TGTGCCAGCAGGCCCCGGGCATATTCACCCCTCCACTTT	CASRPRAYSPLHF
NA	TRBV7-9	NA	TRBJ2-7	TGTGCCAGCAGCTTTGTTGTATTGGGGCAGTCCTACGAGCAGTACTTC	CASSFVVLGQSYEQYF
NA	TRBV27	few	TRBJ1-1	TGTGCCAGCAGTTTTACGCAGGGAAACACTGAAGCTTTCTTT	CASSFTQGNTEAFF
NA	TRBV25-1	NA	TRBJ2-2	TGTGCCAGCAGTGCCCCCACAGACACCGGGGAGCTGTTTTTT	CASSAPTDTGELFF
NA	TRBV5-8	NA	TRBJ1-1	TGTGCCAGCAGCTACCCACCGGGGGACACTGAAGCTTTCTTT	CASSYPPGDTEAFF
NA	TRBV27	NA	TRBJ1-3	TGTGCCAGCAGACCCTCTTCTGGAAACACCATATATTTT	CASRPSSGNTIYF
TRBD2	TRBV20-1	few	TRBJ2-7	TGCAGTGCTAGTCTAGCGGGAGGGCCGGGATCCTACGAGCAGTACTTC	CSASLAGGPGSYEQYF
TRBD2	TRBV15	NA	TRBJ2-1	TGTGCCACCAGCTCTAGCGGGAGGGGTGAGCAGTTCTTC	CATSSSGRGEQFF
TRBD1	TRBV6-1	NA	TRBJ1-2	TGTGCCACCGGCGGGACAGGGTTTGGCTACACCTTC	CATGGTGFGYTF
TRBD2	TRBV7-9	NA	TRBJ2-7	TGCGCCAGCAGCTACAGGGTAGCGGGAGGGATCTACGAGCAGTACTTC	CASSYRVAGGIYEQYF
NA	TRBV7-9	NA	TRBJ2-7	TGTGCCAGCACCTTGGATACAGGGTCCCAGTACTTC	CASTLDTGSQYF
NA	TRBV11-2	NA	TRBJ2-3	TGTGCCAGCAGCCCTAAGTCAGATACGCAGTATTTT	CASSPKSDTQYF
NA	TRBV20-1	NA	TRBJ2-4	TGCAGTGCTTCCACCTCACTAGCCAAAAACATTCAGTACTTC	CSASTSLAKNIQYF
TRBD2	TRBV24-1	NA	TRBJ2-3	TGTGCCACCAGTGGGGGACGACTAGCGGTAGATACGCAGTATTTT	CATSGGRLAVDTQYF
NA	TRBV15	NA	TRBJ2-7	TGTGCCACCAGCAGAAACAACTTGGCGGGATTTGGCTACGAGCAGTACTTC	CATSRNNLAGFGYEQYF
NA	TRBV20-1	NA	TRBJ1-6	TGCAGTGCTAGGATCCGGGACGGCTCACCCCTCCACTTT	CSARIRDGSPLHF
TRBD2	TRBV6-1	NA	TRBJ2-7	TGTGCCAGCAGTAGGGGACTAGCGGCTTCCTACGAGCAGTACTTC	CASSRGLAASYEQYF
NA	TRBV27	NA	TRBJ1-5	TGTGCCAGCAGTTTCCCTGGTCAGCCCCAGCATTTT	CASSFPGQPQHF
NA	TRBV28	NA	TRBJ1-3	TGTGCCAGCGGTCCCGGGGGAGCCGGAAACACCATATATTTT	CASGPGGAGNTIYF
NA	TRBV20-1	NA	TRBJ2-1	TGCAGTGCCCGGGCAGGGTCAGGTAACAATGAGCAGTTCTTC	CSARAGSGNNEQFF
NA	TRBV6-5	few	TRBJ2-5	TGTGCCAGCAGTTACTCGACGCCTTCCAAGGGACCCTCGTACTTC	CASSYSTPSKGPSYF
NA	TRBV28	NA	TRBJ2-1	TGTGCCAGCAGTCCGACTAGTTTCTATTCCTACAATGAGCAGTTCTTC	CASSPTSFYSYNEQFF
TRBD1	TRBV7-2	large	TRBJ2-3	TGTGCCAGCAGCTTAGGGACAGGGCACACAGATACGCAGTATTTT	CASSLGTGHTDTQYF
NA	TRBV7-2	few	TRBJ1-2	TGTGCCAGCAGCTTAGCTGGCTATGGCTACACCTTC	CASSLAGYGYTF
NA	TRBV15	NA	TRBJ1-2	TGTGCCACCAGCAGAGATCCTAACTATGGCTACACCTTC	CATSRDPNYGYTF
TRBD1	TRBV11-2	NA	TRBJ1-2	TGTGCCAGCAGCGGATACCGGGACAGGACTAACTATGGCTACACCTTC	CASSGYRDRTNYGYTF
TRBD1	TRBV19	NA	TRBJ1-3	TGTGCCAGTAGACTACAGGGGAATGGAAACACCATATATTTT	CASRLQGNGNTIYF
TRBD2	TRBV24-1	NA	TRBJ2-1	TGTGCCACCAGTGACCCTGGGACTAGCGGGAAGAGCTCCTACAATGAGCAGTTCTTC	CATSDPGTSGKSSYNEQFF
NA	TRBV7-6	NA	TRBJ2-1	TGTGCCAGCAGCTTAGTCATAGGGACCCCTAGGGATGAGCAGTTCTTC	CASSLVIGTPRDEQFF
NA	TRBV28	NA	TRBJ2-7	TGTGCCAGCAGTTCCTCAAAACCGGGTCTCCGGGCTTACGAGCAGTACTTC	CASSSSKPGLRAYEQYF
NA	TRBV7-9	NA	TRBJ2-7	TGTGCCAGCAGCTTACTCGTCGAGCAGTACTTC	CASSLLVEQYF
TRBD2	TRBV19	NA	TRBJ2-1	TGTGCCAGTAGTGGGAGGACTAGCGGGACGAGCAATGAGCAGTTCTTC	CASSGRTSGTSNEQFF
NA	TRBV6-1	NA	TRBJ2-7	TGTGCCAGCAGGAAGGACCCGACGGGCTCCTACGAGCAGTACTTC	CASRKDPTGSYEQYF
TRBD2	TRBV19	NA	TRBJ2-7	TGTGCCAGTAGTCTAGCGGGAGGCCTGAGCTACGAGCAGTACTTC	CASSLAGGLSYEQYF
NA	TRBV6-2/TRBV6-3	few	TRBJ2-4	TGTGCCAGCAGTTCCGGGACGGGAGCTAGGAACATTCAGTACTTC	CASSSGTGARNIQYF
NA	TRBV19	once	TRBJ1-1	TGTGCCAGTACCCCCGCCTCGACAGCATCGAACACTGAAGCTTTCTTT	CASTPASTASNTEAFF
TRBD2	TRBV7-6	few	TRBJ2-5	TGTGCCAGCAGCTTAGAGACTAGCGGGAGTATCCGGGAGACCCAGTACTTC	CASSLETSGSIRETQYF
NA	TRBV7-7	once	TRBJ2-5	TGTGCCAGCAGCATAACAGGGTGGCAAGAGACCCAGTACTTC	CASSITGWQETQYF
TRBD2	TRBV19	NA	TRBJ2-7	TGTGCCAGTAGAGGGACTAGCGGGAGCTCCCGGGGCTACGAGCAGTACTTC	CASRGTSGSSRGYEQYF
TRBD2	TRBV7-3	NA	TRBJ2-3	TGTGCCAGCAGCCCCCAACCCCCGGCTAGCGGGAGGTCTAGCACAGATACGCAGTATTTT	CASSPQPPASGRSSTDTQYF
NA	TRBV20-1	few	TRBJ2-7	TGCAGTGCTCCTGACAGGTCCTCCTACGAGCAGTACTTC	CSAPDRSSYEQYF
NA	TRBV20-1	few	TRBJ1-2	TGCAGTGCTAGAGATTGGCCAGGGTCAAACTATGGCTACACCTTC	CSARDWPGSNYGYTF
NA	TRBV27	NA	TRBJ2-7	TGTGCCAGCAGTTTAACCGGACTGAACTCCTACGAGCAGTACTTC	CASSLTGLNSYEQYF
TRBD1	TRBV20-1	few	TRBJ2-6	TGCAGTGCGAGACAGGGCGGTGGGGCCAACGTCCTGACTTTC	CSARQGGGANVLTF
NA	TRBV20-1	once	TRBJ1-5	TGCAGTGCTAGAGTCAGAAATAGCAATCAGCCCCAGCATTTT	CSARVRNSNQPQHF
NA	TRBV20-1	few	TRBJ2-3	TGCAGTGCTAACTCCGCCCGCGGGGCCGTCACAGATACGCAGTATTTT	CSANSARGAVTDTQYF
NA	TRBV15	NA	TRBJ1-1	TGTGCCACCAGCAGAGGAATTTGGGACACTAAAAACACTGAAGCTTTCTTT	CATSRGIWDTKNTEAFF
TRBD1	TRBV27	few	TRBJ1-2	TGTGCCAGCAGTTTAGTCGGAACAGGGGGCGGGTATGGCTACACCTTC	CASSLVGTGGGYGYTF
TRBD2	TRBV19	NA	TRBJ2-7	TGTGCCAGTAGTCCTCGAGCGGGATCCCCTCACGAGCAGTACTTC	CASSPRAGSPHEQYF
NA	TRBV3-1	NA	TRBJ2-5	TGTGCCAGCAGCCAAGAACCTAGCCAAGGGACCCAGTACTTC	CASSQEPSQGTQYF
NA	TRBV20-1	medium-sized	TRBJ1-5	TGCAGTGCTAGAGAGGGGGGGGGCGAGGGTCAGCCCCAGCATTTT	CSAREGGGEGQPQHF
NA	TRBV20-1	NA	TRBJ2-7	TGCAGTGCTATCCGACTCAGCGGCCCTAAGCAGTACTTC	CSAIRLSGPKQYF
TRBD1	TRBV19	NA	TRBJ1-2	TGTGCCAGTCGGACAGGGGGCTTGAGGGGCTACACCTTC	CASRTGGLRGYTF
TRBD1	TRBV19	few	TRBJ1-2	TGTGCCAGTAGTATAGAGACAGGGACCTATGGCTACACCTTC	CASSIETGTYGYTF
NA	TRBV27	NA	TRBJ2-1	TGTGCCAGCACAAACAGGGACCGTGGTGAGCAGTTCTTC	CASTNRDRGEQFF